The 20 T cell receptor beta chains below come from one sample, sequenced in a study of blood T cell repertoires in COVID-19 (dated by TCRdb to between 2020 and 2021). To prepare the library, the immunoSEQ multiplex PCR assay was applied. TCRdb carries this immuneACCESS record with in-frame sequences only. Its versions omit some clonotypes, under half of them owing to an unresolved V gene in the studies checked, with the rest unexplained. For this sample the table gives under 90,000 clones, of which 80% to 85% were detected only once. The ten most abundant clones make up approximately 15% of the sample. The sample was peripheral blood. These receptors were obtained from a woman over 75 with active or convalescent COVID-19.

This rearrangement joins TRBV7-9 to TRBJ2-2; D not certain. The CDR3 covers 11 residues. The V gene's germline CDR1 is SEHNR and CDR2 FQNEAQ (reference sequence). V lost 6 bases and J 6 bases, leaving 5 bases between the germline ends. The CDR3 DNA reads as TGTGCCAGCAGTTATCCCGGGGAGCTGTTTTTT. Translating gives CASSYPGELFF.

This chain links TRBV4-1 with TRBJ2-3, with a tentative D call TRBD2 (5 bases). The germline V gene has CDR1 MGHRA and CDR2 YSYEKL. The CDR3 sequence is 18 residues long. V was pared by 1 base and J by 2 bases, with 19 bases between. The CDR3 DNA sequence: TGCGCCAGCAGCCAAGCCTCCGCTGGGAGCCTACCCACAGATACGCAGTATTTT. The encoded protein is CASSQASAGSLPTDTQYF.

The chain employs TRBV5-4 and TRBJ1-2; 7 nucleotides agree with TRBD1. J was trimmed by 6 bases and V by 2 bases; bases with no gene match: 4. CDR1 and CDR2 from the germline V gene are SGHNT and YYREEE (reference sequence). The CDR3 contains 13 residues. The CDR3 bases are TGTGCCAGCAGCTTCGGCAGGGGGGATGGCTACACCTTC. This translates into CASSFGRGDGYTF.

This rearrangement joins TRBV6-5 to TRBJ2-7; a possible D gene is TRBD1 (5 bases). Looked up from germline, CDR1 is MNHEY and CDR2 is SVGAGI. V was clipped by 7 bases and J by 0 bases, with 7 bases between them. The CDR3 is 12 residues long. The CDR3 sequence: CASTTASYEQYF. In DNA form, the CDR3 reads TGTGCCAGCACGACAGCCTCCTACGAGCAGTACTTC.

The chain combines TRBV6-6 with TRBJ2-3; D gene uncertain. CDR3 length: 11 residues. Deletions cut 6 bases from V and 9 bases from J, with 10 bases between. Germline V CDR1 and CDR2: MNHNY, SVGAGI (reference sequence). This CDR3 reads CASSSHGTQYF. DNA for the CDR3: TGTGCCAGCAGCTCTCACGGGACGCAGTATTTT.

V is TRBV5-1 and J is TRBJ1-6, with TRBD1 identical over 9 bases. Germline assignment: CDR1 SGHRS and CDR2 YFSETQ. Germline trimming cut 4 bases from V and 7 bases from J; bases unmatched to any gene: 6. CDR3 length: 15 residues. In DNA form, the CDR3 reads TGCGCCAGCAGCCAGGGACAGGGTTGGAATTCACCCCTCCACTTT. Translated: CASSQGQGWNSPLHF.

The chain couples TRBV4-3 to TRBJ1-1; TRBD1 aligns across 8 bases. The V segment lost 4 bases and the J segment 8 bases; nucleotides outside the gene matches: 9. Germline-derived CDR1 and CDR2 are LGHNA and YSLEER. The CDR3 has 14 residues. The CDR3 sequence: CASSPGGAVGEAFF. For the CDR3, the DNA is TGCGCCAGCAGCCCAGGGGGCGCGGTCGGAGAAGCTTTCTTT.

The chain uses TRBV6-5 and TRBJ2-4; 9 nucleotides agree with TRBD2. Trimming removed 5 bases from V and 3 bases from J; junction bases left unmatched: 5. Germline CDR1 is MNHEY and CDR2 is SVGAGI. The CDR3 totals 15 residues. CDR3 protein: CASSRAGGVKNIQYF. CDR3 nucleotide sequence: TGTGCCAGCAGTAGAGCGGGGGGTGTCAAAAACATTCAGTACTTC.

This chain links TRBV2 with TRBJ2-7, with D unclear. V shed 8 bases and J shed 4 bases, with 9 bases lying between them. Germline CDR1 is SNHLY and CDR2 is FYNNEI. The length of the CDR3 is 11 residues. CDR3 in DNA: TGTGCCAGCTCCCAGGCTTACGAGCAGTACTTC. Residues: CASSQAYEQYF.

The genes are TRBV6-6 and TRBJ2-7; 12 bases map to TRBD2. The trim removed 5 bases at V and 2 bases at J, leaving 13 bases unmatched. The CDR3 has 18 residues. Germline V gene data show CDR1 as MNHNY and CDR2 as SVGAGI (reference sequence). The DNA for the CDR3 is TGTGCCAGCAGTCCCACCCCTACAGGACTAGCGGGGACCTACGAGCAGTACTTC. As protein: CASSPTPTGLAGTYEQYF.

This chain joins TRBV18 and TRBJ1-3; D ambiguous. The CDR3 sequence is 15 residues long. Germline CDR1 is KGHSH and CDR2 is LQKENI. V lost 3 bases, J lost 0 bases, and 9 bases lay in between. This CDR3 reads CASSPSRGSGNTIYF. In DNA form, the CDR3 reads TGTGCCAGCTCACCCTCTCGGGGCTCTGGAAACACCATATATTTT.

The chain recombines TRBV30 with TRBJ1-6; possibly TRBD1 for D (6 bases). Germline V gene lookup returns CDR1 GTSNPN and CDR2 SVGIG (reference sequence). The CDR3 is 16 amino acids. V was pared by 6 bases and J by 2 bases, with 17 bases between. Here the CDR3 DNA reads TGTGCCTGTACACCCAGGGGTCGAACCTATAATTCACCCCTCCACTTT. It encodes CACTPRGRTYNSPLHF.

Notes on this clone: The junction does not match germline at one end; this may be a read error. V usage is TRBV7-7 and J usage is TRBJ2-7; 9 positions match TRBD1. The CDR3 has 15 residues. The germline V gene has CDR1 SSHAT and CDR2 FNYEAQ (reference sequence). This CDR3 is CASSPSGTGTYEQYF. The DNA of the CDR3 is TGTGCTAGCAGCCCTTCCGGGACAGGGACCTACGAGCAGTACTTC.

This rearrangement joins TRBV30 to TRBJ1-4; no definite D call. The length of the CDR3 is 14 residues. Deletions cut 2 bases from V and 3 bases from J, with 10 bases between. In germline, CDR1 is GTSNPN, CDR2 SVGIG (reference sequence). This chain's CDR3 is CAWSTTPANEKLFF. The CDR3, as DNA: TGTGCCTGGAGTACCACCCCGGCTAATGAAAAACTGTTTTTT.

The chain joins TRBV7-2 to TRBJ1-5, with 8 bases matching TRBD1. Trimming cost V 5 bases and J 3 bases; bases outside gene matches: 6. Germline V CDR1 and CDR2: SGHTA, FQGNSA. This CDR3 comprises 15 residues. The CDR3 DNA reads TGTGCCAGCAGCCCGTTCAGGGGGCTCAATCAGCCCCAGCATTTT. Translating it yields CASSPFRGLNQPQHF.

The chain combines TRBV7-2 with TRBJ2-5; TRBD2 matches 9 bases. The CDR3 is 16 amino acids. J gave up 5 bases and V 1 base, and 8 bases lay outside the gene matches. CDR1 SGHTA and CDR2 FQGNSA come from the germline V gene. In nucleotides, the CDR3 is TGTGCCAGCAGCTTAGTGCTGGCGGGGGGGAGGGAGACCCAGTACTTC. Residues: CASSLVLAGGRETQYF. Filled out from reference TRBV7-2 and TRBJ2-5, the complete variable domain reads GAGVSQSPSNKVTEKGKDVELRCDPISGHTALYWYRQSLGQGLEFLIYFQGNSAPDKSGLPSDRFSAERTGGSVSTLTIQRTQQEDSAVYLCASSLVLAGGRETQYFGPGTRLLVL.

The chain combines TRBV28 with TRBJ1-2, with 9 bases matching TRBD1. The CDR3 is made up of 14 amino acids. Germline V gene sequence: CDR1 MDHEN, CDR2 SYDVKM. V lost 8 bases to trimming and J lost 4 bases; unmatched junction nucleotides: 8. CDR3 DNA sequence: TGTGCCAGCTCCAGGACAGGGGAAGTCTATGGCTACACCTTC. Residues: CASSRTGEVYGYTF.

This clone is a singleton in its sample. V usage is TRBV5-4 and J usage is TRBJ2-7; D is unclear. The V end was cut by 0 bases, the J end by 6 bases, with 7 bases between. Germline CDR1 is SGHNT and CDR2 is YYREEE (reference sequence). This CDR3 is 12 amino acids long. The CDR3 nucleotides read TGTGCCAGCAGCTTGGGGCAGATCGAGCAGTACTTC. It yields the protein CASSLGQIEQYF. Filled out from reference TRBV5-4 and TRBJ2-7, the complete variable domain reads ETGVTQSPTHLIKTRGQQVTLRCSSQSGHNTVSWYQQALGQGPQFIFQYYREEENGRGNFPPRFSGLQFPNYSSELNVNALELDDSALYLCASSLGQIEQYFGPGTRLTVT.

The chain joins TRBV19 to TRBJ2-7, with a tentative D call TRBD2 (6 bases). Per germline, CDR1 LNHDA and CDR2 SQIVND (reference sequence). Trimming left V 3 bases short and J 2 bases short, with 11 bases between. The CDR3 runs to 14 residues. CDR3 bases: TGTGCCAGTAGTATTCGAGGGACTCCCTACGAGCAGTACTTC. It encodes CASSIRGTPYEQYF.

This sequence joins TRBV7-2 and TRBJ2-1, with TRBD1 identical over 10 bases. In germline, CDR1 is SGHTA, CDR2 FQGNSA. The length of the CDR3 is 15 residues. V was clipped by 5 bases and J by 2 bases; unmatched bases: 3. CDR3 DNA: TGTGCCAGCAGCCAAGGACAGGGGGCCTACAATGAGCAGTTCTTC. It codes for CASSQGQGAYNEQFF.